These 28 T cell receptor beta chains were all obtained from the same sample, sequenced in a study of CXCR3-negative and CXCR3-positive naive CD8 T cells. Points from the study as a whole: CXCR3-positive naive cells had TRB CDR3s that were more hydrophobic than CXCR3-negative naive cells had.

These receptors are not linked to any known antigen. UMI-tagged TRB cDNA libraries were built via 5' RACE. TCRdb reworked the 5' RACE reads into one entry per CDR3 protein, no DNA. The repertoire shows 84,000 or so distinct CDR3 sequences; the top ten hold 0.5% to 0.55%. The sample consisted of naive CXCR3+ CD8+ T cells from blood. Documented subset: CD45RO-CCR7+CD27+CD95- naive CD8+ T cells expressing CXCR3 (TNR3+). These receptors all come from a human donor in good health. Some clones in this sample may be carry-over from other donors' samples.

The chain recombines TRBV12-3 or TRBV12-4 with TRBJ2-1; without DNA, the TCRdb call of TRBD1 cannot be checked. The CDR3 has 12 residues. The CDR3 loop is CASSLWGVEQFF.

This CDR3 reads CASSFPGAETRYEQYF. The V call is TRBV28, the J call TRBJ2-7; absent DNA, TCRdb's TRBD1 call cannot be checked. This CDR3 contains 16 residues. Germline lookup yields CDR1 MDHEN and CDR2 SYDVKM.

The rearrangement joins TRBV28 to TRBJ2-1; TCRdb picks TRBD2, but there is no DNA to check that call. This CDR3 is built from 16 residues. Per the germline V gene, CDR1 is MDHEN and CDR2 is SYDVKM. CDR3 region: CASSSILAGLNNEQFF.

The J gene is TRBJ2-2, the V gene TRBV28; no DNA is available, so the TRBD2 call from TCRdb remains unchecked. This CDR3 has 18 amino acids. Germline CDR1 reads MDHEN; CDR2 reads SYDVKM. CDR3 sequence reads: CASSSLTGTSGDAGELFF.

The V call is TRBV5-1, the J call TRBJ1-4; TCRdb proposes TRBD1, but this gene call is untestable without DNA. The germline V gene has CDR1 SGHRS and CDR2 YFSETQ. This CDR3 region has 14 residues. This CDR3 reads CASGLTGDGEKLIF. Full variable domain (outside the CDR3, taken from reference TRBV5-1 and TRBJ1-4): KAGVTQTPRYLIKTRGQQVTLSCSPISGHRSVSWYQQTPGQGLQFLFEYFSETQRNKGNFPGRFSGRQFSNSRSEMNVSTLELGDSALYLCASGLTGDGEKLIFGSGTQLSVL.

This chain links TRBV29-1 with TRBJ2-7; lacking DNA, the TRBD1 call made by TCRdb goes unchecked. Germline V gene data show CDR1 as SQVTM and CDR2 as ANQGSEA. The CDR3 has 11 amino acids. This CDR3 reads CSVLDNYEQYF.

The chain recombines TRBV27 with TRBJ1-2; lacking DNA, the TRBD1 call made by TCRdb goes unchecked. The CDR3 spans 16 residues. The V gene's germline CDR1 is MNHEY and CDR2 SMNVEV (reference sequence). This CDR3 reads CASSTFPGPSTDGYTF.

This rearrangement joins TRBV11-2 to TRBJ2-7; TCRdb picks TRBD2, but there is no DNA to check that call. Per germline, CDR1 SGHAT and CDR2 FQNNGV. The CDR3 sequence is 16 residues long. CDR3 protein: CASSLAPGLAVYEQYF.

This chain joins TRBV28 and TRBJ1-1; TCRdb picks TRBD1, but there is no DNA to check that call. Germline CDR1 and CDR2: MDHEN and SYDVKM. CDR3 length: 17 amino acids. The CDR3 spells CASRYPGVEGGLDEAFF.

The gene calls are TRBV6-5 and TRBJ2-5; TCRdb calls TRBD1, which cannot be checked without DNA. The germline V gene has CDR1 MNHEY and CDR2 SVGAGI. This CDR3 has 14 residues. CDR3 loop: CASSTRTGLETQYF.

CDR3 amino acids: CSARGVGQGETEAFF. This chain links TRBV20-1 with TRBJ1-1; lacking DNA, the TRBD1 call made by TCRdb goes unchecked. Germline-derived CDR1 and CDR2 are DFQATT and SNEGSKA (reference sequence). The CDR3 covers 15 residues.

This chain uses TRBV28 with TRBJ2-7. CDR1 is MDHEN and CDR2 is SYDVKM in the germline V gene. The CDR3 length is 16 residues. CDR3 residues: CASSLETLEYYYEQYF. The full variable domain, in which reference TRBV28 and TRBJ2-7 provide the parts outside the CDR3, is DVKVTQSSRYLVKRTGEKVFLECVQDMDHENMFWYRQDPGLGLRLIYFSYDVKMKEKGDIPEGYSVSREKKERFSLILESASTNQTSMYLCASSLETLEYYYEQYFGPGTRLTVT.

The chain combines TRBV4-3 with TRBJ2-7. There are 15 residues in the CDR3. Germline V gene sequence: CDR1 LGHNA, CDR2 YSLEER. The CDR3 protein is CASSQDAGWAYEQYF.

The CDR3: CSVDEGKNEQYF. V usage is TRBV29-1 and J usage is TRBJ2-7. This CDR3 contains 12 residues. Germline lookup yields CDR1 SQVTM and CDR2 ANQGSEA.

The V and J genes are TRBV28 and TRBJ1-6; TCRdb's D call of TRBD1 is untestable without DNA. CDR3 length equals 14 residues. Germline V gene sequence: CDR1 MDHEN, CDR2 SYDVKM. Here the CDR3 reads CASSAPGKNSPLHF.

The V gene is TRBV5-1, the J gene TRBJ2-3; TCRdb reports TRBD2, a call that lacks DNA to check it against. Germline V gene sequence: CDR1 SGHRS, CDR2 YFSETQ. The CDR3 contains 16 residues. The CDR3 sequence: CASRSSSGRNRDTQYF.

The chain recombines TRBV18 with TRBJ2-2; TCRdb's D call of TRBD1 is untestable without DNA. There are 15 residues in the CDR3. CDR1 and CDR2 (germline): KGHSH, LQKENI. The CDR3 here is CASSPPAGLTGELFF.

This chain connects TRBV12-3 or TRBV12-4 to TRBJ1-1; with no DNA, the TCRdb D assignment of TRBD1 cannot be verified. The CDR3 contains 11 residues. CDR3 in amino acids: CASRTTGPVFF.

This sequence joins TRBV28 and TRBJ2-1; TCRdb calls TRBD1, which cannot be checked without DNA. The CDR3 covers 13 residues. Germline V lookup: CDR1 MDHEN, CDR2 SYDVKM. The CDR3 sequence: CASSLSGLNEQFF.

This chain connects TRBV30 to TRBJ2-2; TCRdb indicates TRBD1, and absent DNA this call remains unverified. This CDR3 contains 17 residues. CDR1 and CDR2 (germline): GTSNPN, SVGIG (reference sequence). The CDR3 region is CAHHFGTGDFGTGELFF.

The chain carries TRBV7-2 and TRBJ1-1. The CDR3 is made up of 13 amino acids. The germline V gene encodes CDR1 SGHTA and CDR2 FQGNSA. CDR3 loop: CASSLGWNTEAFF.

This chain uses TRBV29-1 with TRBJ2-1; there is no DNA to check the TCRdb D call of TRBD2. The germline CDR1 and CDR2 sequences are SQVTM and ANQGSEA. The CDR3 consists of 14 residues. CDR3 loop: CSAPTSGRANEQFF.

J is TRBJ2-7 and V is TRBV7-9. Germline V gene lookup returns CDR1 SEHNR and CDR2 FQNEAQ (reference sequence). The CDR3 has 12 amino acids. CDR3 sequence: CASSLVKDEQYF.

The chain is built from TRBV7-3 and TRBJ2-5; with no DNA, the TCRdb D assignment of TRBD2 cannot be verified. CDR1 is SGHTA and CDR2 is FQGTGA in the germline V gene. The CDR3 totals 15 residues. CDR3 amino acids: CASSPGLAGQETQYF.

This rearrangement joins TRBV25-1 to TRBJ1-2. Germline CDR1 is MGHDK and CDR2 is SYGVNS. The CDR3 totals 16 residues. The CDR3 sequence is CASSEFFNSPTDGYTF.

V gene TRBV12-3 or TRBV12-4 combines with J gene TRBJ1-2. The CDR3 consists of 11 residues. This CDR3 reads CASSVNYGYTF.

The gene calls are TRBV5-8 and TRBJ2-4. Germline assignment: CDR1 SGHTS and CDR2 YDEGEE. This CDR3 region has 15 residues. The CDR3 sequence: CASSFDGSTKNIQYF.

The chain combines TRBV7-9 with TRBJ2-3. This CDR3 comprises 12 residues. CDR1 is SEHNR, CDR2 FQNEAQ, per germline (reference sequence). The CDR3 here is CATGHFSDTQYF.